This T cell receptor beta chain was documented in a study of T cells in Graves' hyperthyroidism and ophthalmopathy. Study-level findings and limits: Blood also contained most expanded thyroid clonotypes above 0.001. Ophthalmopathy was predicted by the model a median of roughly 6 months ahead of onset.

This clonotype has only a few counts. What it binds is not known. This CDR3 is built from 15 residues. CDR1 is SEHNR and CDR2 is FQNEAQ in the germline V gene (reference sequence). Trimming took 5 bases from V and 5 from J; bases not matched to a gene: 6. RNA transcripts provided the source from which TCR beta CDR3 regions were amplified. HTBI primers were the set used in a first-round RT-PCR of the TCR CDR3. TCRdb re-derived calls from the multiplex PCR reads in MiXCR, one entry per CDR3 protein. The table lists 500,000 to 650,000 distinct CDR3 sequences, 14% of them singletons. The chain combines TRBV7-9 with TRBJ2-7; 13 bases align to TRBD2. Sequencing was done on a sample of blood. This receptor was taken from a woman in her forties with Graves' hyperthyroidism. CDR3 bases: TGTGCCAGCAGCATAGGACTAGCGGGAGTCCACGAGCAGTACTTC. It yields the protein CASSIGLAGVHEQYF. Full variable domain (missing parts from reference TRBV7-9 and TRBJ2-7): DTGVSQNPRHKITKRGQNVTFRCDPISEHNRLYWYRQTLGQGPEFLTYFQNEAQLEKSRLLSDRFSAERPKGSFSTLEIQRTEQGDSAMYLCASSIGLAGVHEQYFGPGTRLTVT.